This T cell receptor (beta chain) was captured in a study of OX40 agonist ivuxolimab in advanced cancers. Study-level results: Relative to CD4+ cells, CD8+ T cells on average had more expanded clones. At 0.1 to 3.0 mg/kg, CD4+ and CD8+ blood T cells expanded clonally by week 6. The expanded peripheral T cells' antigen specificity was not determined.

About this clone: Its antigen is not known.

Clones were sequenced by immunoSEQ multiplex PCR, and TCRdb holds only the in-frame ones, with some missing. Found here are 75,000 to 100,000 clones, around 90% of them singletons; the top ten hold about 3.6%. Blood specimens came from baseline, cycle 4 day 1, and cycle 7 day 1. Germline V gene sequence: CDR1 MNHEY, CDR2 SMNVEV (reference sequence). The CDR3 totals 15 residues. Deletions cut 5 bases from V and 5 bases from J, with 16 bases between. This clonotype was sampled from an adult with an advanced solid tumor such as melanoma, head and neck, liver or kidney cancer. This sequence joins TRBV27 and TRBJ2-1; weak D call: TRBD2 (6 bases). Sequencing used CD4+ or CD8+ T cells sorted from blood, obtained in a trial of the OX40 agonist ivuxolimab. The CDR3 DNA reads TGTGCCAGCAGTATCCGGGACTGGGGGGACAATGAGCAGTTCTTC. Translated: CASSIRDWGDNEQFF.